This TCR beta chain was profiled in a study of siplizumab effects on memory and regulatory T cells. Study-level results: A major contribution to the alloresponse seemed to be made by naive T cells, which seemed more diverse than memory cells. Siplizumab produced a significant reduction in alloreactive sequences that were traceable to unstimulated CD4+ memory cells.

To note about this clone: Antigen specificity is unknown.

TCRdb keeps only in-frame clones here, not all; method: immunoSEQ multiplex PCR. The sample carries about 91,000 clones, approximately 97% recorded once. The sequencing sample was made of naive CD4+ T cells sorted from blood. This receptor was taken from a human donor in good health.

CDR3 sequence: CASSVARANTEAFF. The CDR3 bases are TGTGCCAGCAGCGTAGCTCGAGCGAACACTGAAGCTTTCTTT. The chain recombines TRBV9 with TRBJ1-1; D is unclear. Trimming pared 0 bases from V and 1 base from J, leaving 7 bases between. The CDR3 has 14 amino acids. CDR1 and CDR2 from the germline V gene are SGDLS and YYNGEE.